The sequence of this TCR beta chain was determined in a study of blood T cell repertoires in COVID-19. On the study more broadly: Whether acute or convalescent, the COVID-19 samples came from the United States, Italy and Spain.

Clones were sequenced by immunoSEQ multiplex PCR, and TCRdb holds only the in-frame ones, with some missing. The sample gives about 250,000 clones, under 90% of which show up once; approximately 1.6% is in the top ten. This clone occurred once. This CDR3 has 15 amino acids. Germline-derived CDR1 and CDR2 are LGHDT and YNNKEL (reference sequence). Trimming removed 0 bases from V and 7 bases from J, with 13 bases in between. The sequence derives from a man aged 35-49 years who had recovered from COVID-19. This chain uses TRBV3-1 (or the pseudogene TRBV3-2) with TRBJ1-5; D is undetermined. Material for sequencing was PBMCs or T cells enriched from blood (not recorded which). The CDR3, as DNA: TGTGCCAGCAGCCAAGATAGAGGGTACGGGCAGCCCCAGCATTTT. As protein: CASSQDRGYGQPQHF.